This T cell receptor (beta chain) was obtained from a study of glioma-infiltrating T cells. Study-level points and caveats: Very few CDR3 sequences were shared between tissue and blood. Above-expected tissue-blood divergence occurred in all gliomas, most in low-grade ones.

As regards this clonotype: The antigen remains undetermined.

The germline V gene encodes CDR1 SGHTA and CDR2 FQGNSA. The CDR3 length is 12 residues. V shed 1 base and J shed 7 bases, with 7 bases lying between them. Amplification of TCR alpha and beta CDR3 regions from RNA used iRepertoire nested multiplex PCR. Tissue mRNA or PBMC total RNA, about 95-450 ng, went into one-step reverse transcription and amplification. TCRdb passed the multiplex PCR reads through MiXCR, listing each CDR3 protein once. The sample holds 100,000 to 150,000 distinct CDR3 sequences; 24% are singletons and the top ten take roughly a quarter. The sequence was obtained from a human donor with low-grade glioma or glioblastoma, undergoing nonglioma brain surgery, or in good health (not recorded which). Sequencing input: glioma tissue, nonneoplastic brain tissue, or PBMCs (not recorded which). The chain is built from TRBV7-2 and TRBJ1-2; D unresolved. The CDR3 reads CASSLGVSGYTF. CDR3 DNA: TGTGCCAGCAGCTTAGGAGTTTCTGGCTACACCTTC. Variable domain in full (rest from reference TRBV7-2 and TRBJ1-2): GAGVSQSPSNKVTEKGKDVELRCDPISGHTALYWYRQSLGQGLEFLIYFQGNSAPDKSGLPSDRFSAERTGGSVSTLTIQRTQQEDSAVYLCASSLGVSGYTFGSGTRLTVV.